This TCR beta chain was captured by sequencing in a study of OX40 agonist ivuxolimab in advanced cancers. Libraries were prepared by immunoSEQ multiplex PCR; TCRdb keeps only in-frame clonotypes and omits some of them. This table holds tens of thousands of clones, roughly 91% found once. The germline gives CDR1 SGDLS, CDR2 YYNGEE. The CDR3 is made up of 13 amino acids. Trimming took off 4 bases at V and 6 bases at J, with 11 bases between the two ends. The specimen comprised CD4+ or CD8+ T cells sorted from blood, sampled in a trial of the OX40 agonist ivuxolimab. This chain uses TRBV9 with TRBJ2-4, with D perhaps TRBD2 (6 bases). The sequence derives from an adult with an advanced solid tumor such as melanoma, head and neck, liver or kidney cancer. The CDR3 is CASSPPEGNIQYF. The CDR3 coding sequence is TGTGCCAGCAGCCCCCCGGAGGGAAACATTCAGTACTTC. Full variable domain (remainder filled in from reference TRBV9 and TRBJ2-4): DSGVTQTPKHLITATGQRVTLRCSPRSGDLSVYWYQQSLDQGLQFLIQYYNGEERAKGNILERFSAQQFPDLHSELNLSSLELGDSALYFCASSPPEGNIQYFGAGTRLSVL.